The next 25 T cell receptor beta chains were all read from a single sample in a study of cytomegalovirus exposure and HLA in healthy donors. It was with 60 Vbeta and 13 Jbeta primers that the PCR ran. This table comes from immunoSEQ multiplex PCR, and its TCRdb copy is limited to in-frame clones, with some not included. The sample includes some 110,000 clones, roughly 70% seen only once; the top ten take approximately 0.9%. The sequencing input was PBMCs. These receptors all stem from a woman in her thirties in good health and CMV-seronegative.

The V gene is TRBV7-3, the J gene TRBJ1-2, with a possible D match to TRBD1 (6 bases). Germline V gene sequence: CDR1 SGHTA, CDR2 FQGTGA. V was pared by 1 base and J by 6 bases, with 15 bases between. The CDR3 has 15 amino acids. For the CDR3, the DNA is TGTGCCAGCAGCTTAAGTTATGGGGACAAAAATGGCTACACCTTC. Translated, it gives CASSLSYGDKNGYTF.

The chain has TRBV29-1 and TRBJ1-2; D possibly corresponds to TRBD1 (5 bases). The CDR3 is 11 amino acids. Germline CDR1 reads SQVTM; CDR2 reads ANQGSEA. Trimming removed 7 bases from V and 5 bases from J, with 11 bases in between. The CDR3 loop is CSGGGSYGYTF. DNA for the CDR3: TGCAGCGGCGGGGGGAGTTATGGCTACACCTTC.

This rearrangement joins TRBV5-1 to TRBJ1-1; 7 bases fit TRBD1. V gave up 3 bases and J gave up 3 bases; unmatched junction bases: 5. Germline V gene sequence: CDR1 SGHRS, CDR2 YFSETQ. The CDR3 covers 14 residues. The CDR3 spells CASSSTGDHTEAFF. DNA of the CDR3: TGCGCCAGCAGCTCAACAGGGGACCACACTGAAGCTTTCTTT. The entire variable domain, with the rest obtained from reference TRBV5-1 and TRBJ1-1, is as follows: KAGVTQTPRYLIKTRGQQVTLSCSPISGHRSVSWYQQTPGQGLQFLFEYFSETQRNKGNFPGRFSGRQFSNSRSEMNVSTLELGDSALYLCASSSTGDHTEAFFGQGTRLTVV.

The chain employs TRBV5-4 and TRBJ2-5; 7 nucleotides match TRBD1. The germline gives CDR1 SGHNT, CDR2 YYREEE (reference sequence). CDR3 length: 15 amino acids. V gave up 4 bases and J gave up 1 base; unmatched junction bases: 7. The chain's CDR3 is CASSPWTGGQETQYF. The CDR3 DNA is TGTGCCAGCAGCCCCTGGACAGGAGGCCAAGAGACCCAGTACTTC.

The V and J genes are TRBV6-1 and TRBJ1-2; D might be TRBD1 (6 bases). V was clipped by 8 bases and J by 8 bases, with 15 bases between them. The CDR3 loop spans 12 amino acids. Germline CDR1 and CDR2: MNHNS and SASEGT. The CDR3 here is CASASTGSGYTF. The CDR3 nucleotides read TGTGCCAGCGCCTCTACAGGGTCCGGCTACACCTTC.

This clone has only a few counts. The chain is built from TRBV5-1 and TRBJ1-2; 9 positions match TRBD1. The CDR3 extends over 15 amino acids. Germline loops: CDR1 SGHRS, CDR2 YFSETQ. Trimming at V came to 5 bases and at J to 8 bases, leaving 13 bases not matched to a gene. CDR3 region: CASSSDGTGTRGYTF. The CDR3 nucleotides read TGCGCCAGCAGTTCCGACGGGACAGGGACGAGGGGCTACACCTTC.

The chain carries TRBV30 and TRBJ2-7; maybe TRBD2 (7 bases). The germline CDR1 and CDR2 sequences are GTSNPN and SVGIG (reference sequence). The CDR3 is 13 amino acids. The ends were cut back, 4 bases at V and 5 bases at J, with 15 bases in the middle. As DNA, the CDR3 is TGTGCCTGGACCCCAACGGGGGGCCACGAGCAGTACTTC. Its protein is CAWTPTGGHEQYF.

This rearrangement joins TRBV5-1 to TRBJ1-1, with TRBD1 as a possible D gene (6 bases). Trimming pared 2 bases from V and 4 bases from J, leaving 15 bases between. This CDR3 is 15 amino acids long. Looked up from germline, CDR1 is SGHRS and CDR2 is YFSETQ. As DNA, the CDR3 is TGCGCCAGCAGCTTTCTAACAGGGAAGACCACTGAAGCTTTCTTT. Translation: CASSFLTGKTTEAFF.

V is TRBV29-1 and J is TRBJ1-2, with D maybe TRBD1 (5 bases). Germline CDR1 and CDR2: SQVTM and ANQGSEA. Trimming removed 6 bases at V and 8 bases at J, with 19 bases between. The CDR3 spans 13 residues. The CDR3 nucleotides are TGCAGCGTCGCCGGATATCGCGACAGAGGCTACACCTTC. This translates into CSVAGYRDRGYTF. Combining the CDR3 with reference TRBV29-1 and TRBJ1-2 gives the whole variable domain SAVISQKPSRDICQRGTSLTIQCQVDSQVTMMFWYRQQPGQSLTLIATANQGSEATYESGFVIDKFPISRPNLTFSTLTVSNMSPEDSSIYLCSVAGYRDRGYTFGSGTRLTVV.

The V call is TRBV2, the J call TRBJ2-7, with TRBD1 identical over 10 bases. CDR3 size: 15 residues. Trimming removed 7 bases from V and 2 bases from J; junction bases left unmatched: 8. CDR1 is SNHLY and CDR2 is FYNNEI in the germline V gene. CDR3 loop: CASNRGQGIAYEQYF. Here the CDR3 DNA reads TGTGCCAGCAATCGGGGACAGGGGATAGCCTACGAGCAGTACTTC.

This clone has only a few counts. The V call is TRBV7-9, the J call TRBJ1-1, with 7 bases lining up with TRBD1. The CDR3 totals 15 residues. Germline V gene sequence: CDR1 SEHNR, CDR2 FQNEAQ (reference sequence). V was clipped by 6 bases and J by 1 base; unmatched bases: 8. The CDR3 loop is CASRSRQGENTEAFF. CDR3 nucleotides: TGTGCCAGCAGGTCCAGACAGGGAGAGAACACTGAAGCTTTCTTT.

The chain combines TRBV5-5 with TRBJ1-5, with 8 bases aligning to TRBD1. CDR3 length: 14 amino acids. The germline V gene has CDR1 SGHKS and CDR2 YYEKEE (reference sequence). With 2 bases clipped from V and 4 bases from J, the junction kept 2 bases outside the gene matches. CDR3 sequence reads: CASSLRQGNQPQHF. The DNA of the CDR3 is TGTGCCAGCAGCTTAAGACAGGGGAATCAGCCCCAGCATTTT.

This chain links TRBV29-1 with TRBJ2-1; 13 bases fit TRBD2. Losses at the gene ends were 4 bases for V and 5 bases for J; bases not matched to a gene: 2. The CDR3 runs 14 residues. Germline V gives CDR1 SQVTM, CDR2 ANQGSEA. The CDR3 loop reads CSVATSGRDNEQFF. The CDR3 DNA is TGCAGCGTTGCCACTAGCGGGAGGGACAATGAGCAGTTCTTC.

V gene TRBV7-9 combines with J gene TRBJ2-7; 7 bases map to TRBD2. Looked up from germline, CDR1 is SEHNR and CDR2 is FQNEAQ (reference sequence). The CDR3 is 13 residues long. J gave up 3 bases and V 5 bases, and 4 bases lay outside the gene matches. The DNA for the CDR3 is TGTGCCAGCAGCCCCAGGACTAGCTACGAGCAGTACTTC. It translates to CASSPRTSYEQYF.

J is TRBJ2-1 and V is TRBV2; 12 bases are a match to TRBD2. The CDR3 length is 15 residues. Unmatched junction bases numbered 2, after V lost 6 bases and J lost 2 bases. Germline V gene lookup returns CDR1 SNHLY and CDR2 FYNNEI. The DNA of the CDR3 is TGTGCCAGCAGCACTAGCGGGGGGCCCTACAATGAGCAGTTCTTC. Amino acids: CASSTSGGPYNEQFF.

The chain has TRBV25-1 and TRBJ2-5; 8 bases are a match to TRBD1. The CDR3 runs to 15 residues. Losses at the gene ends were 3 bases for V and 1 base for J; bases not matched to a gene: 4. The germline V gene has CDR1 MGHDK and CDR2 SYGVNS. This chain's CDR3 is CASSDPGQGQETQYF. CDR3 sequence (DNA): TGTGCCAGCAGTGATCCCGGACAGGGCCAAGAGACCCAGTACTTC. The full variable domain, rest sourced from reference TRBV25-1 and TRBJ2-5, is EADIYQTPRYLVIGTGKKITLECSQTMGHDKMYWYQQDPGMELHLIHYSYGVNSTEKGDLSSESTVSRIRTEHFPLTLESARPSHTSQYLCASSDPGQGQETQYFGPGTRLLVL.

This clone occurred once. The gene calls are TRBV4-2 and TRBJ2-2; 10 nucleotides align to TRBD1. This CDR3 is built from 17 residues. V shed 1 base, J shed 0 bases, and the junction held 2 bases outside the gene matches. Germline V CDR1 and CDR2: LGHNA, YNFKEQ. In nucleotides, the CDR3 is TGTGCCAGCAGCCAAGGTGGACAGGGGGCGAACACCGGGGAGCTGTTTTTT. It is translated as CASSQGGQGANTGELFF.

The CDR3: CATSLLTPGGGYTF. The DNA of the CDR3 is TGTGCCACCTCCCTCCTAACACCGGGGGGTGGCTACACCTTC. This chain uses TRBV13 with TRBJ1-2; possible D gene TRBD1, 5 bases. V shed 10 bases and J shed 7 bases, with 22 bases lying between them. The CDR3 runs to 14 residues. The germline CDR1 and CDR2 sequences are PRHDT and FYEKMQ (reference sequence).

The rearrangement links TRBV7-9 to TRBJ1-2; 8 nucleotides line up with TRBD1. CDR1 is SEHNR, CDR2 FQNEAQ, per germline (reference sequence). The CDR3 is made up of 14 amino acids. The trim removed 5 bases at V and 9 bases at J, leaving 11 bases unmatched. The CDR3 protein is CASSDRTGTIRYTF. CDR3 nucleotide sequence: TGTGCCAGCAGCGACCGGACAGGGACGATACGCTACACCTTC. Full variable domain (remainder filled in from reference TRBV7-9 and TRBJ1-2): DTGVSQNPRHKITKRGQNVTFRCDPISEHNRLYWYRQTLGQGPEFLTYFQNEAQLEKSRLLSDRFSAERPKGSFSTLEIQRTEQGDSAMYLCASSDRTGTIRYTFGSGTRLTVV.

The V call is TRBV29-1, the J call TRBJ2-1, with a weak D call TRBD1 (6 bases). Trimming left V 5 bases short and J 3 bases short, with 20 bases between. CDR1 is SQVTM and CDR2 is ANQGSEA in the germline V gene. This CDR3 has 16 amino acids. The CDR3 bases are TGCAGCGTTTCTACCCTGTGGACAGACTACTACAATGAGCAGTTCTTC. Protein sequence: CSVSTLWTDYYNEQFF.

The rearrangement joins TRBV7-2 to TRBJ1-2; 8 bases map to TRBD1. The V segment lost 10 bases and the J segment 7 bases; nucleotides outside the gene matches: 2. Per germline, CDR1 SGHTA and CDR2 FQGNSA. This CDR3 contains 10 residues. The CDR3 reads CATRGLGYTF. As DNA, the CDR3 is TGTGCCACCAGGGGGCTTGGCTACACCTTC. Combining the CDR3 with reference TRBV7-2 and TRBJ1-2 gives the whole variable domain GAGVSQSPSNKVTEKGKDVELRCDPISGHTALYWYRQSLGQGLEFLIYFQGNSAPDKSGLPSDRFSAERTGGSVSTLTIQRTQQEDSAVYLCATRGLGYTFGSGTRLTVV.

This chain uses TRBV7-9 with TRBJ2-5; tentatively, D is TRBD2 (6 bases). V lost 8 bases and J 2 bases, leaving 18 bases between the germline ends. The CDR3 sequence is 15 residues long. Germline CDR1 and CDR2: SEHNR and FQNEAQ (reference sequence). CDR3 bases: TGTGCCAGCTCGAATTACGGGGGACGGCAAGAGACCCAGTACTTC. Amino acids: CASSNYGGRQETQYF.

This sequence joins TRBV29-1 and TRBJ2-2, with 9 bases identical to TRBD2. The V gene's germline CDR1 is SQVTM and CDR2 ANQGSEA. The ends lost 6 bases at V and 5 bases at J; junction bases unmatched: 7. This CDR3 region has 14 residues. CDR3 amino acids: CSVWTSVSTGELFF. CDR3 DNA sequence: TGCAGCGTCTGGACTAGCGTTTCTACCGGGGAGCTGTTTTTT.

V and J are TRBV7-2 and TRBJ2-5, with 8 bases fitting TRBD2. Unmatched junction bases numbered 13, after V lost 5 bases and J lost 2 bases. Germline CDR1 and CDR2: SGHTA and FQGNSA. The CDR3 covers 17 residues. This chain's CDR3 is CASSQGSTSGVQETQYF. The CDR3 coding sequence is TGTGCCAGCAGCCAGGGGTCTACTAGCGGAGTTCAAGAGACCCAGTACTTC.

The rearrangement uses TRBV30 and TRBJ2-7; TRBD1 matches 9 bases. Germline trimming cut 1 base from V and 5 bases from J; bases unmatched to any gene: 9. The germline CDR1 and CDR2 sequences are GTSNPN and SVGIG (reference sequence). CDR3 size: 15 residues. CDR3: CAWSAGTGNLNEQYF. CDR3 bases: TGTGCCTGGAGTGCCGGGACAGGGAATCTCAACGAGCAGTACTTC. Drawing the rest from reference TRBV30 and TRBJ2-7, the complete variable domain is SQTIHQWPATLVQPVGSPLSLECTVEGTSNPNLYWYRQAAGRGLQLLFYSVGIGQISSEVPQNLSASRPQDRQFILSSKKLLLSDSGFYLCAWSAGTGNLNEQYFGPGTRLTVT.